These 21 T cell receptor beta chains originate from one sample sequenced in a study of read filtering for tumor transcriptome and immune sequencing (dated by TCRdb to 2020 to 2021). Sequenced using an Illumina HiSeq 4000. Starting from 400 to 450 ng RNA, TCR libraries were constructed with the Immunoverse kit using molecular barcoded adaptors that cover the alpha/delta and beta/gamma chains. TCRdb trimmed public reads at Q25 via fastp, called clones via MiXCR and kept in-frame beta chains. Entries are consolidated by CDR3 protein sequence, retaining the most common genes and DNA. The sample table lists 120,000 or so distinct CDR3 sequences, over 10% of them with a count of one. Of the sample, 11% is held by the ten largest clones. Sample: a population of CD138-negative cells sorted from bone marrow. According to the study, the label for this sample's cell subset or site signals: bone marrow mononuclear cells depleted of CD138+ plasma/myeloma cells by negative magnetic selection. These TCRs come from a donor at least 40 years old with multiple myeloma.

This clonotype has just a few counts. The chain recombines TRBV12-3 or TRBV12-4 with TRBJ2-5, with no clear D. The CDR3 loop spans 13 amino acids. Trimming took 3 bases from V and 1 from J, leaving 6 bases between them. This CDR3 is CASSFYSQETQYF. The CDR3 DNA reads TGTGCCAGCAGTTTTTACAGCCAAGAGACCCAGTACTTC.

This clonotype was counted many times. Here the CDR3 reads CASSLRGGGGDQPQHF. The CDR3 region has the DNA TGTGCCAGCTCACTTCGGGGAGGGGGGGGCGATCAGCCCCAGCATTTT. This chain links TRBV18 with TRBJ1-5, with D possibly being TRBD1 (6 bases). Deletions cut 4 bases from V and 5 bases from J, with 18 bases between. Germline assignment: CDR1 KGHSH and CDR2 LQKENI. The CDR3 covers 16 residues.

Concerning this clonotype: This sequence may be a read error, since a much larger clone differs from it by one base. The chain has TRBV12-3 or TRBV12-4 and TRBJ1-5, with D uncertain. The CDR3 totals 14 residues. V was cut by 6 bases and J by 6 bases, with 15 bases left in between. CDR3 in DNA: TGTGCCAGCAGGTCTGGTAGGAAATGTCAGCCCCAGCATTTT. Translated: CASRSGRKCQPQHF.

This clonotype has a count of ten or more. The J gene is TRBJ2-3, the V gene TRBV12-3 or TRBV12-4, with 7 bases fitting TRBD1. V shed 7 bases and J 0 bases; nucleotides not matched to a gene: 4. The CDR3 covers 14 residues. CDR3 amino acids: CASTTGASTDTQYF. The CDR3 coding sequence is TGTGCCAGCACCACAGGGGCAAGCACAGATACGCAGTATTTT.

This clonotype has ten or more counts. The rearrangement links TRBV28 to TRBJ2-5; no clear D. Trimming left V 2 bases short and J 1 base short, with 8 bases between. The germline CDR1 and CDR2 sequences are MDHEN and SYDVKM. CDR3 length equals 14 residues. CDR3 loop: CASSLTDTQETQYF. CDR3 nucleotide sequence: TGTGCCAGCAGTTTAACCGACACCCAAGAGACCCAGTACTTC.

This clonotype occurred many times. V is TRBV4-2 and J is TRBJ2-6, with 11 bases matching TRBD2. V dropped 0 bases and J dropped 1; count of bases not matched to a gene: 5. The CDR3 runs to 19 residues. Germline CDR1 LGHNA, CDR2 YNFKEQ. CDR3 DNA: TGTGCCAGCAGCCAAGATCTAGCGGGAGGTCGATCTGGGGCCAACGTCCTGACTTTC. This translates into CASSQDLAGGRSGANVLTF.

This clonotype was counted at least ten times. The chain uses TRBV10-2 and TRBJ2-5; TRBD1 aligns across 7 bases. V was pared by 0 bases and J by 3 bases, with 10 bases of the junction left unmatched. The CDR3 covers 17 residues. The germline V gene has CDR1 WSHSY and CDR2 SAAADI. The CDR3 nucleotides are TGCGCCAGCAGTGAGTCTAGGGGGCGCCTCGGTGAAGAGACCCAGTACTTC. It translates to CASSESRGRLGEETQYF.

This clonotype was recorded many times. V is TRBV6-5 and J is TRBJ1-4, with 12 bases identical to TRBD1. This CDR3 spans 15 amino acids. The V gene's germline CDR1 is MNHEY and CDR2 SVGAGI. The V segment lost 2 bases and the J segment 8 bases; nucleotides outside the gene matches: 3. The CDR3 DNA follows: TGTGCCAGCAGTTACCGGGGACAGGGGGCCGAAAAACTGTTTTTT. The encoded protein is CASSYRGQGAEKLFF.

The table lists this clonotype with many counts. The chain links TRBV7-6 to TRBJ2-2; unclear D gene. The germline V gene has CDR1 SGHVS and CDR2 FNYEAQ. The CDR3 length is 13 residues. Trimming shortened V by 1 base and J by 4 bases, and 4 bases separated the two germline ends. The CDR3 reads CASSLVATGELFF. The CDR3 DNA sequence: TGTGCCAGCAGCTTAGTCGCCACCGGGGAGCTGTTTTTT.

The chain combines TRBV19 with TRBJ2-3, with 8 bases matching TRBD1. CDR1 and CDR2 from the germline V gene are LNHDA and SQIVND (reference sequence). Trimming removed 6 bases from V and 5 bases from J; junction bases left unmatched: 16. The CDR3 runs 17 residues. The CDR3 loop reads CASRIRTGTGGVDTQYF. In DNA, the CDR3 is TGTGCCAGTAGGATTCGAACCGGGACAGGAGGAGTAGATACGCAGTATTTT.

This clonotype was seen many times. V and J are TRBV2 and TRBJ2-3, with D uncertain. Germline loops: CDR1 SNHLY, CDR2 FYNNEI. Trimming stripped 4 bases from V and 2 bases from J, with 7 bases between. There are 13 residues in the CDR3. The CDR3 sequence is CASSVHNTDTQYF. CDR3 nucleotides: TGTGCCAGCAGTGTTCACAACACAGATACGCAGTATTTT.

On this clonotype: A much larger clone lies a single base off, so this may be a read error. J is TRBJ2-7 and V is TRBV4-1, with 12 bases lining up with TRBD1. CDR1 and CDR2 from the germline V gene are MGHRA and YSYEKL. The CDR3 has 13 amino acids. The chain's CDR3 is CACRGTGGREQYF. CDR3 coding DNA: TGCGCCTGCAGAGGGACAGGGGGCAGAGAGCAGTACTTC.

This clonotype was seen ten or more times. V gene TRBV6-2 or TRBV6-3 combines with J gene TRBJ2-1, with 7 nucleotides matching TRBD2. CDR1 and CDR2 (germline): MNHEY, SVGEGT. V shed 4 bases, J shed 12 bases, and the junction held 6 bases outside the gene matches. This CDR3 is built from 12 residues. The CDR3 loop reads CASSSLGGGQFF. The CDR3 coding sequence is TGTGCCAGCAGTTCGCTGGGGGGGGGGCAGTTCTTC.

This clonotype occurred many times. This rearrangement joins TRBV5-1 to TRBJ2-1; TRBD1 is a possible D gene (6 bases). The CDR3 is made up of 17 amino acids. Between the trimmed V and J ends, which lost 0 bases and 0 bases, there was a span of 13 bases. Germline CDR1 reads SGHRS; CDR2 reads YFSETQ. CDR3 sequence: CASSLDGPGDSYNEQFF. The CDR3 DNA is TGCGCCAGCAGCTTGGACGGACCAGGGGACTCCTACAATGAGCAGTTCTTC.

The table lists this clonotype with many counts. J is TRBJ1-1 and V is TRBV10-3, with 8 nucleotides matching TRBD1. Germline V lookup: CDR1 ENHRY, CDR2 SYGVKD. The CDR3 runs 16 residues. V shed 3 bases and J 0 bases; nucleotides not matched to a gene: 6. The CDR3 sequence is CAISDLWDRMNTEAFF. CDR3 sequence (DNA): TGTGCCATCAGTGACCTTTGGGACAGGATGAACACTGAAGCTTTCTTT.

This clonotype occurred many times. The gene calls are TRBV10-3 and TRBJ1-1; TRBD1 aligns across 8 bases. V gave up 11 bases and J gave up 5 bases; unmatched junction bases: 7. CDR1 is ENHRY and CDR2 is SYGVKD in the germline V gene. The CDR3 is 12 amino acids. The DNA of the CDR3 is TGTGCCCCCCGGACAGGGCGGACTGAAGCTTTCTTT. It codes for CAPRTGRTEAFF.

This clonotype was observed many times. The chain combines TRBV5-1 with TRBJ2-7; the D is unclear. The CDR3 has 14 amino acids. Trimming stripped 0 bases from V and 4 bases from J, with 11 bases between. The germline CDR1 and CDR2 sequences are SGHRS and YFSETQ. CDR3 sequence: CASSLEPPVYEQYF. The CDR3 DNA is TGCGCCAGCAGCTTGGAGCCCCCGGTTTACGAGCAGTACTTC.

This clonotype was counted at least ten times. This chain joins TRBV4-2 and TRBJ2-3, with a possible D match to TRBD2 (6 bases). The CDR3 totals 14 residues. V dropped 5 bases and J dropped 0 bases, with 9 bases sitting between them. Germline V gene data show CDR1 as LGHNA and CDR2 as YNFKEQ. CDR3 nucleotide sequence: TGTGCCAGCAGCTTCACTAGCAGCACAGATACGCAGTATTTT. It specifies CASSFTSSTDTQYF.

The rearrangement joins TRBV29-1 to TRBJ2-2; 9 bases map to TRBD1. Germline assignment: CDR1 SQVTM and CDR2 ANQGSEA. This CDR3 region has 15 residues. The trim removed 2 bases at V and 5 bases at J, leaving 6 bases unmatched. CDR3 amino acids: CSVELLGQGTGELFF. The CDR3 DNA reads as TGCAGCGTTGAACTTCTGGGACAGGGAACCGGGGAGCTGTTTTTT.

In its sample, this clonotype was seen many times. The chain has TRBV9 and TRBJ2-1, with TRBD2 matching 9 bases. CDR1 is SGDLS and CDR2 is YYNGEE in the germline V gene. There are 14 residues in the CDR3. The J segment lost 7 bases and the V segment lost 3 bases, leaving 5 bases of the junction unmatched. CDR3 residues: CASSGTSAVNEQFF. The CDR3 DNA is TGTGCCAGCAGCGGGACTAGCGCGGTAAATGAGCAGTTCTTC.

This clonotype was found many times. The rearrangement joins TRBV6-4 to TRBJ2-1, with D perhaps TRBD1 or TRBD2 (5 bases each). Trimming removed 0 bases at V and 0 bases at J, with 12 bases between. The CDR3 runs 17 residues. Germline assignment: CDR1 MRHNA and CDR2 SNTAGT. DNA for the CDR3: TGTGCCAGCAGTGACTCTTGGGGGAGAAGCTCCTACAATGAGCAGTTCTTC. Amino acids: CASSDSWGRSSYNEQFF.